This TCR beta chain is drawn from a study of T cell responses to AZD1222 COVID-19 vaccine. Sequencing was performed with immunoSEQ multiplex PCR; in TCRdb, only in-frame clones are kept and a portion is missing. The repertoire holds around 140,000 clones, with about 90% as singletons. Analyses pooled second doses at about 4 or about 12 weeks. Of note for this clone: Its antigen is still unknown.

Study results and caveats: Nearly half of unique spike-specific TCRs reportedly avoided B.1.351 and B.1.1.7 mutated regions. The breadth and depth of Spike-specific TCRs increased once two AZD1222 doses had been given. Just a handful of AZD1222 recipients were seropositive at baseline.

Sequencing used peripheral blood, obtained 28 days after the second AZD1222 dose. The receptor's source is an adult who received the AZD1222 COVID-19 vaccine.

This chain's CDR3 is CASSLVGEGGNEQFF. Written as DNA, the CDR3 is TGTGCCAGCAGCTTAGTTGGGGAAGGAGGCAATGAGCAGTTCTTC. The chain recombines TRBV7-2 with TRBJ2-1, with D possibly matching TRBD2 (5 bases). The germline V and J ends were trimmed by 1 base and 6 bases, with 13 bases remaining between them. The CDR3 sequence is 15 residues long. Germline loops: CDR1 SGHTA, CDR2 FQGNSA.